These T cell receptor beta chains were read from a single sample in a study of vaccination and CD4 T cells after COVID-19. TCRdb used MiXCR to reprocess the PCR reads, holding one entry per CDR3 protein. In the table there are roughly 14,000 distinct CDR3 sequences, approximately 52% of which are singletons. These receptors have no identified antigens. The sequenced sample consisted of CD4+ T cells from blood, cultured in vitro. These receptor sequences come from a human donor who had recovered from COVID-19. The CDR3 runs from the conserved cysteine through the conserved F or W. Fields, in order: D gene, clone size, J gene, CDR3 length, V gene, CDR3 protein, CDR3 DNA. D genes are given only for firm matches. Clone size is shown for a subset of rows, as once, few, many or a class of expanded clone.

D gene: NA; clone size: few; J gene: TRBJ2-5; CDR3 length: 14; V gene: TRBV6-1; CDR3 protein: CASIRTAFQETQYF; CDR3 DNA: TGTGCCAGCATCAGGACAGCCTTCCAAGAGACCCAGTACTTC
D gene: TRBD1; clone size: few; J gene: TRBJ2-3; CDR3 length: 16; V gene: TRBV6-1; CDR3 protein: CASRGQGGTSTDTQYF; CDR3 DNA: TGTGCCAGCAGGGGACAGGGCGGAACTAGCACAGATACGCAGTATTTT
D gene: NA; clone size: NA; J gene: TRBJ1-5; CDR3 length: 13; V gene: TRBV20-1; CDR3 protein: CSARPGSNQPQHF; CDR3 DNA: TGCAGTGCTAGGCCGGGGAGCAATCAGCCCCAGCATTTT
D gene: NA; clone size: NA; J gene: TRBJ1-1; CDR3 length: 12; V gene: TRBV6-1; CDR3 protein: CASTAGPTEAFF; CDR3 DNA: TGTGCCAGCACCGCAGGGCCCACTGAAGCTTTCTTT
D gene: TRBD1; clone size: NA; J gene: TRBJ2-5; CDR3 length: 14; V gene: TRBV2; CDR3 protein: CASSAGTVQETQYF; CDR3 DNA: TGTGCCAGCAGTGCCGGGACAGTCCAGGAGACCCAGTACTTC
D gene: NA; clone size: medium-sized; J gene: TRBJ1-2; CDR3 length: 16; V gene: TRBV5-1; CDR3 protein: CASSSVVATTNYGYTF; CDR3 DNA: TGCGCCAGCAGCTCCGTCGTGGCAACCACTAACTATGGCTACACCTTC
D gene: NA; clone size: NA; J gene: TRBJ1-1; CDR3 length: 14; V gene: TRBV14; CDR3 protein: CASSLKTYTAEAFF; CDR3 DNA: TGTGCCAGCAGCCTCAAGACATATACAGCTGAAGCTTTCTTT
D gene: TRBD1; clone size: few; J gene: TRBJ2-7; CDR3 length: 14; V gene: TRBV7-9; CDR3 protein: CASSLATGGYEQYF; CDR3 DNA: TGTGCCAGCAGCTTAGCGACAGGGGGCTACGAGCAGTACTTC
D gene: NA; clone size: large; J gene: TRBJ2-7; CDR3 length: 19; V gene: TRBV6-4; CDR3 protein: CASSDPMVGTQPAFYEQYF; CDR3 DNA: TGTGCCAGCAGTGACCCTATGGTCGGAACGCAACCGGCCTTTTACGAGCAGTACTTC
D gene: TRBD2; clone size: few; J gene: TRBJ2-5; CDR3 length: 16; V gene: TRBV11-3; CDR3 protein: CASSLDSAGGSETQYF; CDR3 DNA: TGTGCCAGCAGCTTAGATTCCGCGGGGGGGTCGGAGACCCAGTACTTC
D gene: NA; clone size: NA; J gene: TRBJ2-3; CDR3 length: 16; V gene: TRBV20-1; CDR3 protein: CSARVPVGAGTDTQYF; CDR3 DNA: TGCAGTGCTAGAGTCCCTGTGGGAGCGGGTACAGATACGCAGTATTTT
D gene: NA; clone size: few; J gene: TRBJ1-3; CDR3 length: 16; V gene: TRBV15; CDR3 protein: CATSRAGSGSGNTIYF; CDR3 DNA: TGTGCCACCAGCAGAGCCGGGTCAGGGTCTGGAAACACCATATATTTT
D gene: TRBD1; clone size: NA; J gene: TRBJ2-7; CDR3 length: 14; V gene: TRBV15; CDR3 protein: CATSSRQGSYEQYF; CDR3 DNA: TGTGCCACCAGCAGCCGACAGGGCTCCTACGAGCAGTACTTC
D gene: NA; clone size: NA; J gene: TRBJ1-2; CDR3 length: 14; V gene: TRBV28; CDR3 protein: CASTPGGGFYGYTF; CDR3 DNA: TGTGCCAGCACTCCTGGGGGGGGATTCTATGGCTACACCTTC
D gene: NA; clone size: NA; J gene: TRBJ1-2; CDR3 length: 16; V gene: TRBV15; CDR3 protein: CATSRDHVTGNYGYTF; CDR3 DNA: TGTGCCACCAGCAGAGATCATGTGACAGGCAACTATGGCTACACCTTC
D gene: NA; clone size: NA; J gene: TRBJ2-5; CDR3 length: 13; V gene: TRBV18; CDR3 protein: CASSGVARETQYF; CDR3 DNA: TGTGCCAGCTCAGGGGTAGCAAGAGAGACCCAGTACTTC
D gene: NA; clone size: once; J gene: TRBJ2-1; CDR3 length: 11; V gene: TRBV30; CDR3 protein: CAWTSYNEQFF; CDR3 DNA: TGTGCCTGGACTAGTTACAATGAGCAGTTCTTC
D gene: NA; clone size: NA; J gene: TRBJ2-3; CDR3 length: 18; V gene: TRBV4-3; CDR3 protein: CASSQEVVRPINADTQYF; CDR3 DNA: TGCGCCAGCAGCCAAGAGGTAGTAAGGCCAATAAACGCAGATACGCAGTATTTT